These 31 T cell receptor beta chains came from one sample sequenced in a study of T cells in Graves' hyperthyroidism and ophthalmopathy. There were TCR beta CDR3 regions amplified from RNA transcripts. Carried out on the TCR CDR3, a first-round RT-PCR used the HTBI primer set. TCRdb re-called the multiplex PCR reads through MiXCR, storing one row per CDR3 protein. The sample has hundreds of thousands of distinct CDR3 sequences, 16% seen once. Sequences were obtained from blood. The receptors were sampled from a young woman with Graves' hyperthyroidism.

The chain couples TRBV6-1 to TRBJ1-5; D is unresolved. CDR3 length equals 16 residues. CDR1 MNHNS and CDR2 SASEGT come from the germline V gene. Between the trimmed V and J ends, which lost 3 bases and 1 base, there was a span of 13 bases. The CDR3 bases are TGTGCCAGCAGTGACGTGGGAGGGAGAAGCAATCAGCCCCAGCATTTT. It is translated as CASSDVGGRSNQPQHF.

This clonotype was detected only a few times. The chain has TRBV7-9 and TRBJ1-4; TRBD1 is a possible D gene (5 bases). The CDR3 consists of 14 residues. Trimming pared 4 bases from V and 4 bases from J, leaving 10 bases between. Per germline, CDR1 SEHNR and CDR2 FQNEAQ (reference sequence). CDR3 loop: CASSSGRINEKLFF. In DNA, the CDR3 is TGTGCCAGCAGCTCGGGACGGATTAATGAAAAACTGTTTTTT.

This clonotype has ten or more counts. For the CDR3, the DNA is TGTGCCAGCAGCCCGGGGGGGGCCTCTAACTATGGCTACACCTTC. Translating it yields CASSPGGASNYGYTF. The genes are TRBV28 and TRBJ1-2; a possible D gene is TRBD1 (6 bases). Trimming removed 6 bases from V and 0 bases from J, with 14 bases in between. This CDR3 is 15 amino acids long. CDR1 is MDHEN, CDR2 SYDVKM, per germline.

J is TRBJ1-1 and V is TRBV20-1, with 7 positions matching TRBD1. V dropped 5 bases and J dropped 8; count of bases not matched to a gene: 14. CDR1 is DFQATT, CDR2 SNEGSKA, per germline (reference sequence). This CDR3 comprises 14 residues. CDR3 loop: CSARPGGGDEEAFF. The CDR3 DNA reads TGCAGTGCTCGACCAGGGGGGGGGGATGAAGAAGCTTTCTTT.

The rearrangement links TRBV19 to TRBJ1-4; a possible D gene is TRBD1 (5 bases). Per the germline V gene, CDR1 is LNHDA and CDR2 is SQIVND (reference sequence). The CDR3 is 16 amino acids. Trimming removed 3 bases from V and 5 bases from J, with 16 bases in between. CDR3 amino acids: CASSISVAGGNEKLFF. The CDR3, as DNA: TGTGCCAGTAGTATTTCCGTGGCGGGGGGAAATGAAAAACTGTTTTTT.

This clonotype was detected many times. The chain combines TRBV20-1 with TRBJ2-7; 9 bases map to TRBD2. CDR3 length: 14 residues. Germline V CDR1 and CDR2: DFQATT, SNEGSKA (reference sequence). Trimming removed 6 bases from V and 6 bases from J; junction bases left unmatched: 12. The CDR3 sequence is CSAPELREGGEQYF. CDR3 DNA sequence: TGCAGTGCCCCCGAGTTGCGGGAGGGAGGCGAGCAGTACTTC.

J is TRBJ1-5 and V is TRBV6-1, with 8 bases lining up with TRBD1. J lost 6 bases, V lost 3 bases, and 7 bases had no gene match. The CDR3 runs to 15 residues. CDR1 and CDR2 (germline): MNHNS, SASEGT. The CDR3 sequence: CASSDRRDRSQPQHF. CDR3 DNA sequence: TGTGCCAGCAGTGACCGAAGGGACAGGAGTCAGCCCCAGCATTTT.

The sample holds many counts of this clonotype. The DNA of the CDR3 is TGTGCCAGCAGCTTATTCCGGCAGGGGGCTTCTGGCTACACCTTC. Translated, it gives CASSLFRQGASGYTF. The V gene is TRBV7-8, the J gene TRBJ1-2; 8 positions match TRBD1. Losses at the gene ends were 2 bases for V and 7 bases for J; bases not matched to a gene: 9. The CDR3 extends over 15 amino acids. The V gene's germline CDR1 is SGHVS and CDR2 FQNEAQ.

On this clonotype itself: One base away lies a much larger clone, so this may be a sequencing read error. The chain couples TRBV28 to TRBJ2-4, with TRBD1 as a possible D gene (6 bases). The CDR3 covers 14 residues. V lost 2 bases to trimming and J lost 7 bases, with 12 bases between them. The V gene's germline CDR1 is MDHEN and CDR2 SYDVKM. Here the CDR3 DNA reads TGTGCCAGCAGTTTAACACAGGGAAAGAACATTCAGTACTTC. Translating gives CASSLTQGKNIQYF.

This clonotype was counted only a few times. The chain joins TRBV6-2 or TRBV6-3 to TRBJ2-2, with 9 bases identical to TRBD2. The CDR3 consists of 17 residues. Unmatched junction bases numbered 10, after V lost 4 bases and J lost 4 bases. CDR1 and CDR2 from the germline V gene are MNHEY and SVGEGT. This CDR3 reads CASSSFGRGGRTGELFF. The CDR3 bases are TGTGCCAGCAGTTCCTTCGGGCGGGGGGGCCGCACCGGGGAGCTGTTTTTT.

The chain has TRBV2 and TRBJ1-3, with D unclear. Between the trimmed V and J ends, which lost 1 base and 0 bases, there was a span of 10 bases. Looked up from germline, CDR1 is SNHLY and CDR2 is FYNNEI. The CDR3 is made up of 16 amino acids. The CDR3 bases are TGTGCCAGCAGTGAAGGGAGCCGAAGCTCTGGAAACACCATATATTTT. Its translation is CASSEGSRSSGNTIYF.

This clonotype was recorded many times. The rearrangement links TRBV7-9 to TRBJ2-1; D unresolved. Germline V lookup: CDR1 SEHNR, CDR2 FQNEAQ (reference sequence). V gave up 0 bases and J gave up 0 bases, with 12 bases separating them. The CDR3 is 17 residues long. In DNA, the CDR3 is TGTGCCAGCAGCTTAGCGGGAACACGGAGCTCCTACAATGAGCAGTTCTTC. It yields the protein CASSLAGTRSSYNEQFF.

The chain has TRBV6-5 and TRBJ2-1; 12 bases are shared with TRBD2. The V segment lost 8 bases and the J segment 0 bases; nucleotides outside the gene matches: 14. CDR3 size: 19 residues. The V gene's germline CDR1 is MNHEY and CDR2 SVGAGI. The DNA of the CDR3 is TGTGCCAGCGTTACTAGCGGGGGGCCCCGGTCCGGCTCCTACAATGAGCAGTTCTTC. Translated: CASVTSGGPRSGSYNEQFF.

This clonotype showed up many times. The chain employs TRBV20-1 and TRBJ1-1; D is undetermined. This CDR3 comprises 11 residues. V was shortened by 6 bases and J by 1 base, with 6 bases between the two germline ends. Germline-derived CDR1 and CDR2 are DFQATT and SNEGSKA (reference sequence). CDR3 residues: CSAAENTEAFF. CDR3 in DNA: TGCAGTGCGGCCGAGAACACTGAAGCTTTCTTT.

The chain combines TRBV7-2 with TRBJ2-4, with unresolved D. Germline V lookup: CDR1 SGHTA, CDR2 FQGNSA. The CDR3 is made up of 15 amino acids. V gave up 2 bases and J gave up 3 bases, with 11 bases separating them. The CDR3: CASSLPGWDKNIQYF. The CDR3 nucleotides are TGTGCCAGCAGCTTACCCGGCTGGGACAAAAACATTCAGTACTTC.

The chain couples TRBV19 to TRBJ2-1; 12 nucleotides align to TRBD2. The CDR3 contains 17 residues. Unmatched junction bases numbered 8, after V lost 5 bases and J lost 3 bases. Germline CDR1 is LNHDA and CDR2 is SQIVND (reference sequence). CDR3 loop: CASSRSGTSGHYNEQFF. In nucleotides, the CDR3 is TGTGCCAGTAGTCGCTCCGGGACTAGCGGGCACTACAATGAGCAGTTCTTC.

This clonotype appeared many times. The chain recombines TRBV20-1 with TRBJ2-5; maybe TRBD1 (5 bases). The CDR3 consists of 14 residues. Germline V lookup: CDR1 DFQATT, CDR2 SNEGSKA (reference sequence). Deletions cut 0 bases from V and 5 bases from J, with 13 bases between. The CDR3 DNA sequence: TGCAGTGCTAGAGATGGGGCAGGCCAGGAGACCCAGTACTTC. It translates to CSARDGAGQETQYF.

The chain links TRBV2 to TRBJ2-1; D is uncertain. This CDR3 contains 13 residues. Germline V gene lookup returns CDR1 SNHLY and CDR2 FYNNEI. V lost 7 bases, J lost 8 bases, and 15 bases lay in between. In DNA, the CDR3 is TGTGCCAGCAAACGGCCAGTGAGAGATGAGCAGTTCTTC. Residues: CASKRPVRDEQFF.

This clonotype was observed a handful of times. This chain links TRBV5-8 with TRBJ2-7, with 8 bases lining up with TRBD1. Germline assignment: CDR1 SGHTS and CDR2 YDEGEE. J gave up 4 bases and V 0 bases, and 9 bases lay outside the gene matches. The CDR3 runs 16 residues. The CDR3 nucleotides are TGTGCCAGCAGCTTGGAGACAGGGGTGAGACTGTACGAGCAGTACTTC. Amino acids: CASSLETGVRLYEQYF.

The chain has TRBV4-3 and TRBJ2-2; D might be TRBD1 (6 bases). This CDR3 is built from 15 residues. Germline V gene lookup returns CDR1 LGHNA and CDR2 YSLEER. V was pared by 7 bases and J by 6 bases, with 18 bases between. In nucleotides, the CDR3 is TGCGCCAGCACCCCGGACGAACCAGGGGCCGGGGAGCTGTTTTTT. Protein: CASTPDEPGAGELFF.

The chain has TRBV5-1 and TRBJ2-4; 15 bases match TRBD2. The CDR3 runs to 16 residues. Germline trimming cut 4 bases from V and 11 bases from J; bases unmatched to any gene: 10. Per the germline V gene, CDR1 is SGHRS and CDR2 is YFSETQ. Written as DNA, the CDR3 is TGCGCCAGCAGCCCGGGACTAGCGGGGGGCTCGGGTCTTCAGTACTTC. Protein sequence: CASSPGLAGGSGLQYF.

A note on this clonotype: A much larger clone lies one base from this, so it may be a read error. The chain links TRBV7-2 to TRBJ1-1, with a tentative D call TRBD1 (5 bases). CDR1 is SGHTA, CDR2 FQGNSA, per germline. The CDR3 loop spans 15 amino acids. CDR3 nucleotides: TGTGCCAGCAGCCTGAGACGGGGCATGAACGCTGAAGCTTTCTTT. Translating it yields CASSLRRGMNAEAFF.

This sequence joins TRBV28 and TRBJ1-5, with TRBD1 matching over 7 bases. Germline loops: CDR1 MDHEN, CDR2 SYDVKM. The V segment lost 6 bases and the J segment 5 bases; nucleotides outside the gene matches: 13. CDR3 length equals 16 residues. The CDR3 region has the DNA TGTGCCAGCAGGGTCCCGGGGAGGGGGCTAGATCAGCCCCAGCATTTT. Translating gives CASRVPGRGLDQPQHF.

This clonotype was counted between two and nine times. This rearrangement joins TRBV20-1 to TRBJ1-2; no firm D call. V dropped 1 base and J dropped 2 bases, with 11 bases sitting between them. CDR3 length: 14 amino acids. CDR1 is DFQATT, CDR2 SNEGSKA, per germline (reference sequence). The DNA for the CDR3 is TGCAGTGCTAGAGTTGCCAGGCAAAACTATGGCTACACCTTC. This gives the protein CSARVARQNYGYTF.

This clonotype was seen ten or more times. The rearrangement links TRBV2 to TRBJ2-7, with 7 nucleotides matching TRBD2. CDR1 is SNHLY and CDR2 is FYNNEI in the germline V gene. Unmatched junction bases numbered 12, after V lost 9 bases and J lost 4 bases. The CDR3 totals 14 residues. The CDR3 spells CARIHGGSSYEQYF. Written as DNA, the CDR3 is TGTGCCAGGATACACGGCGGGAGCTCTTACGAGCAGTACTTC.

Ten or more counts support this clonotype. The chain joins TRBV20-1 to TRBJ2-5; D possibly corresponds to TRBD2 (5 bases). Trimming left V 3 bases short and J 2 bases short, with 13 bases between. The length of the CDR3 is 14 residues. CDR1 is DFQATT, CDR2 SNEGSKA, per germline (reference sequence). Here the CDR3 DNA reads TGCAGTGCTAGGGCGAGAGGGCCACAAGAGACCCAGTACTTC. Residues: CSARARGPQETQYF.

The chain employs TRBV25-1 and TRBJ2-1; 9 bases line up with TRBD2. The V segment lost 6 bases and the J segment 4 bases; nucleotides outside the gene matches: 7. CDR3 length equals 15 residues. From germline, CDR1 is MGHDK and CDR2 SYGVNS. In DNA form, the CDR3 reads TGTGCCAGCAGCCATAGCGGGAGAGGGTACAATGAGCAGTTCTTC. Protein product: CASSHSGRGYNEQFF.

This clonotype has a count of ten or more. The CDR3 sequence: CSARQGLLGTEAFF. In nucleotides, the CDR3 is TGCAGTGCTAGACAGGGACTATTAGGGACTGAAGCTTTCTTT. The V call is TRBV20-1, the J call TRBJ1-1; perhaps TRBD1 as D (5 bases). The V end was cut by 2 bases, the J end by 5 bases, with 15 bases between. Germline values: CDR1 DFQATT, CDR2 SNEGSKA (reference sequence). This CDR3 comprises 14 residues.

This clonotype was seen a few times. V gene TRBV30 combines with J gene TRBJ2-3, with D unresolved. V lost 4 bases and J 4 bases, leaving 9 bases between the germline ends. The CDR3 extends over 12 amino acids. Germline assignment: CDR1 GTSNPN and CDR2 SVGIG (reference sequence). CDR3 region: CAWNPFSDTQYF. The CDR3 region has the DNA TGTGCCTGGAATCCTTTTTCAGATACGCAGTATTTT. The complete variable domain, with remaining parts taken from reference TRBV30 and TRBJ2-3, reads SQTIHQWPATLVQPVGSPLSLECTVEGTSNPNLYWYRQAAGRGLQLLFYSVGIGQISSEVPQNLSASRPQDRQFILSSKKLLLSDSGFYLCAWNPFSDTQYFGPGTRLTVL.

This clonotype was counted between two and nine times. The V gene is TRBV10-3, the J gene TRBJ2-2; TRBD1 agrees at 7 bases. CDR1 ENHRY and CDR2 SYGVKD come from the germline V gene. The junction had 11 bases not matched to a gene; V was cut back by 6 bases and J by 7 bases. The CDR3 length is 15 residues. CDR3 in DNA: TGTGCCATCAGATTAGACAGGGACGAGGTCGGGGAGCTGTTTTTT. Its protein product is CAIRLDRDEVGELFF.

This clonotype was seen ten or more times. CDR3 sequence (DNA): TGTGCCAGCAGTGCGCGAGGGACAGGTGGCTACACCTTC. This codes for CASSARGTGGYTF. J is TRBJ1-2 and V is TRBV27, with TRBD1 matching over 8 bases. Unmatched junction bases numbered 6, after V lost 5 bases and J lost 7 bases. The length of the CDR3 is 13 residues. Per the germline V gene, CDR1 is MNHEY and CDR2 is SMNVEV (reference sequence).